The present T cell receptor (beta chain) was sequenced within a study of OX40 agonist ivuxolimab in advanced cancers. The wider study: Three individuals attained partial responses, comprising one hepatocellular carcinoma case and two cutaneous melanoma cases.

Sequencing used immunoSEQ multiplex PCR; TCRdb keeps in-frame clones, though not all of them. The repertoire has approximately 50,000 clones, nearly 80% of them found once; the top ten carry 2% to 3%. As to this clone: Its antigen is unidentified.

The CDR3 is 17 amino acids. Unmatched junction bases numbered 13, after V lost 11 bases and J lost 0 bases. Germline values: CDR1 SNHLY, CDR2 FYNNEI. Study-level results: There was clonal expansion of CD4+ and CD8+ blood T cells by week 6 at 0.1 to 3.0 mg/kg. Clonal expansion among partial responders at 0.1-3.0 mg/kg ranked near the lowest. In general, CD8+ T cells held more expanded clones than CD4+ did, on average.

The source material was CD4+ or CD8+ T cells sorted from blood, sampled in a trial of the OX40 agonist ivuxolimab. V and J are TRBV2 and TRBJ1-5, with 10 bases aligning to TRBD1. The sequence was obtained from an adult with an advanced solid tumor such as melanoma, head and neck, liver or kidney cancer. The CDR3 DNA reads as TGTGCCGCTTCCGGGACAGGGGCTACACTTAGCAATCAGCCCCAGCATTTT. Translating it yields CAASGTGATLSNQPQHF.